These 9 T cell receptor beta chains were sequenced from one sample in a study of identical twins. A single record per CDR3 protein comes from TCRdb applying MiXCR to the 5' RACE reads. The data contain approximately 500,000 distinct CDR3 sequences, around 24% of them singletons. This sample also belongs to another study, concerning T cells expressing NK-cell markers.

Sample: CD4+ T cells sorted from blood. The receptor source for this set is a young woman in good health.

This chain uses TRBV4-3 with TRBJ1-2; D might be TRBD1 (5 bases). The CDR3 consists of 15 residues. Germline lookup yields CDR1 LGHNA and CDR2 YSLEER. V was cut by 4 bases and J by 4 bases, with 16 bases left in between. CDR3 in DNA: TGCGCCAGCAGCCGGGCGGTGGGGGGTGCCTATGGCTACACCTTC. Amino acids: CASSRAVGGAYGYTF.

The chain links TRBV6-6 to TRBJ1-5; no reliable D call. The CDR3 length is 12 residues. V lost 10 bases to trimming and J lost 2 bases, with 9 bases between them. Germline loops: CDR1 MNHNY, CDR2 SVGAGI (reference sequence). CDR3 sequence: CATCRGNQPQHF. DNA of the CDR3: TGTGCCACCTGTAGGGGCAATCAGCCCCAGCATTTT.

The chain joins TRBV11-2 to TRBJ2-1, with D unclear. The length of the CDR3 is 14 residues. The V end lost 4 bases, the J end lost 0 bases, and 7 bases lay between the germline ends. Germline lookup yields CDR1 SGHAT and CDR2 FQNNGV. The CDR3 loop is CASSWASSYNEQFF. CDR3 DNA: TGTGCCAGCAGCTGGGCTAGCTCCTACAATGAGCAGTTCTTC.

The chain uses TRBV5-1 and TRBJ2-2, with 7 bases identical to TRBD1. The length of the CDR3 is 18 residues. The V segment lost 4 bases and the J segment 6 bases; nucleotides outside the gene matches: 18. From germline, CDR1 is SGHRS and CDR2 YFSETQ. In DNA, the CDR3 is TGCGCCAGCAGCCTTGGGGTCTTGACAGGGTGGATTGCCGGGGAGCTGTTTTTT. This encodes CASSLGVLTGWIAGELFF.

The chain links TRBV7-9 to TRBJ2-1; 8 positions match TRBD1. CDR3 length: 14 residues. Trimming removed 3 bases from V and 7 bases from J; junction bases left unmatched: 5. Germline V gene sequence: CDR1 SEHNR, CDR2 FQNEAQ (reference sequence). As DNA, the CDR3 is TGTGCCAGCAGCTTTCAGGGGGCGGTAAATGAGCAGTTCTTC. Its translation: CASSFQGAVNEQFF.

The sample holds a few counts of this clonotype. This chain links TRBV7-8 with TRBJ2-7; 9 bases line up with TRBD2. Germline CDR1 is SGHVS and CDR2 is FQNEAQ. The CDR3 has 18 residues. With 5 bases clipped from V and 0 bases from J, the junction kept 14 bases outside the gene matches. For the CDR3, the DNA is TGTGCCAGCAGCGCCCGGGGTAGCGGGAGTCCCCTCTCCTACGAGCAGTACTTC. It yields the protein CASSARGSGSPLSYEQYF.

V gene TRBV18 combines with J gene TRBJ2-1; D not certain. The germline CDR1 and CDR2 sequences are KGHSH and LQKENI. With 6 bases removed from V and 5 bases from J, the gap between germline ends came to 8 bases. There are 12 residues in the CDR3. The CDR3: CASSHSNNEQFF. The CDR3 nucleotides are TGTGCCAGCTCGCACTCTAACAATGAGCAGTTCTTC.

Only a few counts were recorded for this clonotype. This rearrangement joins TRBV6-1 to TRBJ2-3; 12 bases align to TRBD2. The CDR3 sequence is 16 residues long. CDR1 and CDR2 from the germline V gene are MNHNS and SASEGT. V shed 6 bases, J shed 1 base, and the junction held 5 bases outside the gene matches. For the CDR3, the DNA is TGTGCCAGCAGGTCGTCTAGCGGGGGGGGCACAGATACGCAGTATTTT. This gives the protein CASRSSSGGGTDTQYF.

This clonotype was observed many times. J is TRBJ2-3 and V is TRBV30; no firm D call. Germline V gives CDR1 GTSNPN, CDR2 SVGIG (reference sequence). Trimming removed 0 bases from V and 7 bases from J, with 11 bases in between. The CDR3 runs 13 residues. In DNA, the CDR3 is TGTGCCTGGAGTGTAAATGGTCGGAATACGCAGTATTTT. It specifies CAWSVNGRNTQYF. Complete variable domain (other parts from reference TRBV30 and TRBJ2-3): SQTIHQWPATLVQPVGSPLSLECTVEGTSNPNLYWYRQAAGRGLQLLFYSVGIGQISSEVPQNLSASRPQDRQFILSSKKLLLSDSGFYLCAWSVNGRNTQYFGPGTRLTVL.